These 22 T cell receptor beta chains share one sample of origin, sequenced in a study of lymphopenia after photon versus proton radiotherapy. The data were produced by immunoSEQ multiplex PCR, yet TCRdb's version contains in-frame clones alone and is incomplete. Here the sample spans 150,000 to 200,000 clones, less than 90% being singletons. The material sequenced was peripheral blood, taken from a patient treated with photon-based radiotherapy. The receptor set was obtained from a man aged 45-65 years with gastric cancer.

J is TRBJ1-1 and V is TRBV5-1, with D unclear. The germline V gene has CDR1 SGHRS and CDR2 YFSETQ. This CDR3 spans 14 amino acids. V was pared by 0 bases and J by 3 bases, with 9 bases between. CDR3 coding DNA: TGCGCCAGCAGCTTGGCGTCTGGGCACACTGAAGCTTTCTTT. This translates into CASSLASGHTEAFF.

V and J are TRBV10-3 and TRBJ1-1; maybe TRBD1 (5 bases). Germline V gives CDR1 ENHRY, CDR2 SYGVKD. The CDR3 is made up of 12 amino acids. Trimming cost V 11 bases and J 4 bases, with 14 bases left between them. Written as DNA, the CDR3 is TGTGCCTCCAAAGGGAGGGGCACTGAAGCTTTCTTT. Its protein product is CASKGRGTEAFF.

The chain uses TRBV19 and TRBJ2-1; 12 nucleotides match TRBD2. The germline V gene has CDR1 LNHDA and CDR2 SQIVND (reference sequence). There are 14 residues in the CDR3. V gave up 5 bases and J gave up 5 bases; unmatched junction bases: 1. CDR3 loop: CASSWTSGNNEQFF. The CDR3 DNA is TGTGCCAGTAGTTGGACTAGCGGGAACAATGAGCAGTTCTTC.

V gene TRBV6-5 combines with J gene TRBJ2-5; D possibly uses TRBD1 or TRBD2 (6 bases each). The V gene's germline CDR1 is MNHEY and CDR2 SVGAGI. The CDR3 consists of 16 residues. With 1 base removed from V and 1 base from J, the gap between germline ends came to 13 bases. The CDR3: CASSYFLGGFQETQYF. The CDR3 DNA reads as TGTGCCAGCAGTTACTTCCTCGGGGGCTTCCAAGAGACCCAGTACTTC.

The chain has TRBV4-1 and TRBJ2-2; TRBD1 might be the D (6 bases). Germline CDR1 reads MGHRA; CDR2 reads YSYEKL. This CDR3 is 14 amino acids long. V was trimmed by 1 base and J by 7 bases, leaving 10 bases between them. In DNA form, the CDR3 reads TGCGCCAGCAGCCAAGTACAGGGTTTCGGGGAGCTGTTTTTT. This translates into CASSQVQGFGELFF.

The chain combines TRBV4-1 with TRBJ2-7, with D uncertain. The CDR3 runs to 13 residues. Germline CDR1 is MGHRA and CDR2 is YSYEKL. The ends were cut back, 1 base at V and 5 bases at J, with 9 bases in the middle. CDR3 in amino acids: CASSQAPLDEQYF. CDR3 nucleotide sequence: TGCGCCAGCAGCCAAGCGCCGCTTGACGAGCAGTACTTC.

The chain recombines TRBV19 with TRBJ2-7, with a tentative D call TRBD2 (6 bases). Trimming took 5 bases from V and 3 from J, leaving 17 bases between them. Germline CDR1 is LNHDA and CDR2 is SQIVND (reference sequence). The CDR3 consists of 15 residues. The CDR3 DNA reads TGTGCCAGTAGTCCTGGAGGGCCGAGACTCTACGAGCAGTACTTC. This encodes CASSPGGPRLYEQYF.

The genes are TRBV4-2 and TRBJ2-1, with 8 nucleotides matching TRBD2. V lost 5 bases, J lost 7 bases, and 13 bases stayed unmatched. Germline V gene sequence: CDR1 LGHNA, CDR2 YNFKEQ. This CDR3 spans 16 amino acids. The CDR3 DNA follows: TGTGCCAGCAGCAAAAAGGGAGCGGGAGCGGAGAATGAGCAGTTCTTC. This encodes CASSKKGAGAENEQFF.

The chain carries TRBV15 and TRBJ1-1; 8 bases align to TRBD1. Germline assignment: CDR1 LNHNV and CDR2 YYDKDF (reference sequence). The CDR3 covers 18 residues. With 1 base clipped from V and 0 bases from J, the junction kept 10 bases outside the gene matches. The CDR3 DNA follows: TGTGCCACCAGCAGAGGGAGGTCGACAGGGGATCTGAACACTGAAGCTTTCTTT. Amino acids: CATSRGRSTGDLNTEAFF.

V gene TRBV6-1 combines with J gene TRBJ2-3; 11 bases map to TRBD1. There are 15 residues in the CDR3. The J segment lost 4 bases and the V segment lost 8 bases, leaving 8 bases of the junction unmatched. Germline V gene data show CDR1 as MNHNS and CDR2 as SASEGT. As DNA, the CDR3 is TGTGCCAGCGGCCCGCGGACAGGGGGCGCAGATACGCAGTATTTT. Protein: CASGPRTGGADTQYF.

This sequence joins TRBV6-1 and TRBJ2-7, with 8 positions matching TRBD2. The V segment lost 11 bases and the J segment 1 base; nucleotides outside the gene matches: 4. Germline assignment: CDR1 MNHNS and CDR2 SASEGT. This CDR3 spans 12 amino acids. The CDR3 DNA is TGTGCCCACACTAGCGGATCCTACGAGCAGTACTTC. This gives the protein CAHTSGSYEQYF.

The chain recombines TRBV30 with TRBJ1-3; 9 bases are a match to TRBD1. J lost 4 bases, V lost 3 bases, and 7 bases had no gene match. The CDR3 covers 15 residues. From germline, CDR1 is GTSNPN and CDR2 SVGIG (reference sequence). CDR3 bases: TGTGCCTGGAGCGCACAGGGGGCGCGGGGAAACACCATATATTTT. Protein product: CAWSAQGARGNTIYF.

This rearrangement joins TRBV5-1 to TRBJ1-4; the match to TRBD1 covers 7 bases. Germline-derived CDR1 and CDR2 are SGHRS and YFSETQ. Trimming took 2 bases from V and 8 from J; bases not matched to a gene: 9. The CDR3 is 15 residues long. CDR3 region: CASSLQGGAGEKLFF. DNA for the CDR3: TGCGCCAGCAGCTTACAAGGGGGCGCGGGAGAAAAACTGTTTTTT.

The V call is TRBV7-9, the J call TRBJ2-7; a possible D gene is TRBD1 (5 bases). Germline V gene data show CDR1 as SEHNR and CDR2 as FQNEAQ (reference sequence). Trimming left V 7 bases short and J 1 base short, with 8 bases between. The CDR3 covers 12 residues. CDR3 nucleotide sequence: TGTGCCAGCAACCAGGGATCCTACGAGCAGTACTTC. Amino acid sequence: CASNQGSYEQYF.

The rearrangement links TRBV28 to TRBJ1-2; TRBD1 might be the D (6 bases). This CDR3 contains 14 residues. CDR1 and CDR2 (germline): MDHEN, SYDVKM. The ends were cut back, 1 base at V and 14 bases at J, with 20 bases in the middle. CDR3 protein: CASSLLGSRDRPTF. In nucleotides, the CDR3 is TGTGCCAGCAGTTTATTAGGGTCCCGAGACAGGCCGACCTTC.

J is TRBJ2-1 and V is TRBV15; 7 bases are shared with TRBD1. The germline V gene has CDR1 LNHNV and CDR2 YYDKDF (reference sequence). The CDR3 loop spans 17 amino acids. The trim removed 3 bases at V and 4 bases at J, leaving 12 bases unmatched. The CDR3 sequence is CATSRGIDSRGYNEQFF. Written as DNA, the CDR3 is TGTGCCACCAGCAGGGGGATTGACTCCAGGGGGTACAATGAGCAGTTCTTC.

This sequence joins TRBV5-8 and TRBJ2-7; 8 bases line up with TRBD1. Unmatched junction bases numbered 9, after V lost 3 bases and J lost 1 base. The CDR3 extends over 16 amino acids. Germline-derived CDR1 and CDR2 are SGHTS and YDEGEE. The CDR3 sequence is CASSYLGTGSSYEQYF. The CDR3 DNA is TGTGCCAGCAGCTACCTAGGGACAGGTTCTTCCTACGAGCAGTACTTC. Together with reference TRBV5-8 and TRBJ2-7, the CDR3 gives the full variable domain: EAGVTQSPTHLIKTRGQQATLRCSPISGHTSVYWYQQALGLGLQFLLWYDEGEERNRGNFPPRFSGRQFPNYSSELNVNALELEDSALYLCASSYLGTGSSYEQYFGPGTRLTVT.

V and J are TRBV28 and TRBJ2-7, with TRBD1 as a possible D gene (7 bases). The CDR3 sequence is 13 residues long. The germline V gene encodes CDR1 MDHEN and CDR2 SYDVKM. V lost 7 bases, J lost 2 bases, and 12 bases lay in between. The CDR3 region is CASTRGVAYEQYF. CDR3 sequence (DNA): TGTGCCAGCACCAGGGGGGTTGCCTACGAGCAGTACTTC.

The CDR3 coding sequence is TGTGCCAGCAGCTATTCGGGGGCTAGGAATGAGCAGTTCTTC. This codes for CASSYSGARNEQFF. The chain is built from TRBV5-6 and TRBJ2-1; D possibly uses TRBD1 or TRBD2 (6 bases each). V was trimmed by 3 bases and J by 7 bases, leaving 14 bases between them. CDR3 length: 14 residues. CDR1 and CDR2 from the germline V gene are SGHDT and YYEEEE.

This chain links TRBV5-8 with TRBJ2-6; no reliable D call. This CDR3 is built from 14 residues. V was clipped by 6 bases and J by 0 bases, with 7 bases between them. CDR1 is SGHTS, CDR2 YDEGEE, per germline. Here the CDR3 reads CASTRASGANVLTF. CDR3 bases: TGTGCCAGCACCAGAGCCTCTGGGGCCAACGTCCTGACTTTC.

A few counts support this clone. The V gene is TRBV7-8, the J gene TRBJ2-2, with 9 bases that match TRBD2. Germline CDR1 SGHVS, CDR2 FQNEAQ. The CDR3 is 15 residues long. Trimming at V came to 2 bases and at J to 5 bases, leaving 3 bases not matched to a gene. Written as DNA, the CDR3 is TGTGCCAGCAGCTTACGGCGGGAGGGAACCGGGGAGCTGTTTTTT. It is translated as CASSLRREGTGELFF.

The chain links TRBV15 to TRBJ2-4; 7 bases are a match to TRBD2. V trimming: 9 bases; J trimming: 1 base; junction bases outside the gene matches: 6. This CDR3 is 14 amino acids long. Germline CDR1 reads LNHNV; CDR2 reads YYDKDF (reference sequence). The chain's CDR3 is CATGRVGAKNIQYF. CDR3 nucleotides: TGTGCCACTGGGAGGGTCGGGGCCAAAAACATTCAGTACTTC.